This TCR beta chain was captured by sequencing in a study of T cells after yellow fever vaccination. Study-wide points: Just a small share of clonotypes turned up in the CD4 compartment as well as the CD8 compartment.

This clonotype was recorded at least ten times. The antigen is unknown. The V and J ends lost 0 bases and 1 base respectively, with 13 bases between them. CDR3 length equals 16 residues. Germline V gives CDR1 SGHRS, CDR2 YFSETQ. TCRdb independently ran MiXCR on the 5' RACE reads; one entry per CDR3 protein. In the table there are 250,000 to 300,000 distinct CDR3 sequences, less than 9.5% of which are singletons. Sample: CD4+ T cells sorted from PBMCs, taken 5 days after the yellow fever booster vaccination. The chain is built from TRBV5-1 and TRBJ1-1; D unresolved. The receptor was derived from a man aged 18 to 30 who received the YFV17D yellow fever vaccine. The chain's CDR3 is CASSLEPYRRNTEAFF. Here the CDR3 DNA reads TGCGCCAGCAGCTTGGAACCCTATCGTAGGAACACTGAAGCTTTCTTT.